Listed below are T cell receptor beta chains from one sample, sequenced in a study of blood T cell repertoires in COVID-19. Method: immunoSEQ multiplex PCR; TCRdb's copy keeps in-frame clones and lacks some. Altogether around 280,000 clones are present, 70% to 90% being singletons, with the ten largest covering 6%. Material for sequencing was PBMCs or T cells enriched from blood (not recorded which). The receptors shown here come from a woman aged 40 to 50 who had recovered from COVID-19. Both conserved end residues are part of each CDR3. D genes are given only for firm matches. Part of the rows lack a size; the others show once, few, many or a class for expanded clones.

v_gene,d_gene,j_gene,abundance,CDR3aa,CDR3nt
TRBV2,TRBD2,TRBJ2-7,few,CASSATSGRAYEQYF,TGTGCCAGCAGTGCGACTAGCGGGAGAGCCTACGAGCAGTACTTC
TRBV24-1,TRBD1,TRBJ2-3,-,CATQEGQGARDTQYF,TGTGCCACCCAGGAGGGACAGGGTGCTCGAGATACGCAGTATTTT
TRBV27,TRBD1,TRBJ2-7,many,CASRDRGMGDEQYF,TGTGCCAGCAGGGACAGGGGGATGGGTGACGAGCAGTACTTC
TRBV2,-,TRBJ1-1,once,CASSSEPQHTEAFF,TGTGCCAGCAGTTCGGAGCCTCAACACACTGAAGCTTTCTTT
TRBV5-1,TRBD2,TRBJ2-3,-,CASSPEGTSGSTDTQYF,TGCGCCAGCAGCCCAGAGGGGACTAGCGGAAGCACAGATACGCAGTATTTT
TRBV4-1,-,TRBJ2-7,-,CASSPRLGAYEQYF,TGCGCCAGCAGCCCCCGGCTAGGGGCCTACGAGCAGTACTTC
TRBV19,-,TRBJ2-7,-,CASSPKRSSYEQYF,TGTGCCAGTAGCCCAAAAAGGAGCTCCTACGAGCAGTACTTC
TRBV5-4,-,TRBJ1-1,-,CASSPGLNTEAFF,TGTGCCAGCAGCCCAGGGCTGAACACTGAAGCTTTCTTT
TRBV28,-,TRBJ2-7,-,CASRTAGGPKDLYF,TGTGCCAGCAGGACCGCAGGGGGGCCGAAGGATCTGTACTTC
TRBV28,TRBD2,TRBJ2-1,-,CASFLAGAPGEQFF,TGTGCCAGCTTCTTAGCGGGAGCCCCCGGTGAGCAGTTCTTC
TRBV29-1,TRBD1,TRBJ2-7,-,CSVGQGTYEQYF,TGCAGCGTTGGACAGGGGACCTACGAGCAGTACTTC
TRBV19,TRBD2,TRBJ2-3,-,CASSSSLGLGPDTQYF,TGTGCCAGTAGTTCCTCACTCGGACTAGGCCCAGATACGCAGTATTTT
TRBV7-9,TRBD1,TRBJ2-7,few,CASSPSQGQILYEQYF,TGTGCCAGCAGTCCAAGCCAGGGACAGATTCTTTACGAGCAGTACTTC
TRBV28,TRBD1,TRBJ1-5,-,CASSSDRGRPQHF,TGTGCCAGCAGTTCCGACAGGGGAAGGCCCCAGCATTTT
TRBV7-2,TRBD1,TRBJ1-1,-,CASSPEGASDTEAFF,TGTGCCAGCAGCCCGGAGGGGGCGTCGGACACTGAAGCTTTCTTT
TRBV28,-,TRBJ1-3,-,CASAQLGYTIYF,TGTGCCAGCGCCCAACTCGGGTACACCATATATTTT